Below, one T cell receptor (beta chain) is given with its context. No antigen is known for it. It has no much larger one-base neighbor in the sample; base qualities were not kept. The data were obtained in a study of post-analysis software for immune sequencing data (dated by TCRdb to 2015 to 2017). Describing the broader study: Relapsing-remitting, secondary progressive and progressive-relapsing multiple sclerosis were recorded as disease courses, and subtype annotation was lacking for some patients. Patient repertoires were compared against roughly 12 previously published healthy control repertoires from donors aged 6 to 25 years. A subset of samples was prepared in parallel using single-end sample barcoding, then pooled and co-amplified after Illumina adapter ligation. Here is what the overall study found, with its caveats: The control group was slightly older than the multiple sclerosis patient group. Normalized Chao1 diversity was significantly lower in multiple sclerosis patients than controls, suggesting substantial peripheral T-cell clonal expansion. Significantly higher frequencies in patients than in controls were found for roughly 5 TRBV segments, including TRBV5-6, TRBV5-1 and TRBV20-1. Direct clustering with F measure showed strong co-clustering of samples prepared in the same batch, prompting a batch-effect correction.

Preparation of the library involved PCR. Sequencing relied on an Illumina HiSeq 2500. To reduce PCR and sequencing biases, unique molecular identifiers were built into the TCR beta cDNA libraries. About 500,000 cDNA molecules were obtained for every 1 to 10 million input T cells, so each molecule roughly corresponded to one T cell. The same protocol used for the earlier healthy control dataset was applied to prepare and sequence the patient libraries. Samples belonging to the same batch were prepared together, multiplexed and sequenced on a shared HiSeq lane. The study's processing was this. Raw barcoded reads were processed with MIGEC, discarding single-read molecular identifier groups before consensus assembly and CDR3 extraction. Clonotype tables were post-analysed with VDJtools, normalizing diversity by down-sampling all datasets to the smallest sample size. In repertoire overlap clustering, CDR3 amino acid sequences, but not nucleotide sequences, were matched to correct batch-related cross-sample contamination. TCRdb trimmed public reads at Q25 via fastp, called clones via MiXCR and kept in-frame beta chains. Identical CDR3 proteins give one entry, which carries the most common genes and DNA. The V and J calls and clone size come from TCRdb's table, not from the authors' own analysis. For this sample the table gives hundreds of thousands of distinct CDR3 sequences, of which 25% to 30% were detected only once. Around 0.56% of the sample belongs to the ten largest clones.

From a lookup of the germline V gene (reference sequence), CDR1 and CDR2 are DFQATT and SNEGSKA. From cysteine to phenylalanine, the CDR3 is 13 amino acids long. Kept here is only the CDR3 DNA, which spans 39 bases and is read in frame from base 1. Deletion took 6 bases off V and 1 base off J, with a span of 12 bases between the germline ends. To demonstrate the VDJtools post-analysis software, TCR beta repertoires were profiled from the peripheral blood of about 14 young patients with multiple sclerosis. Multiple sclerosis patients were children and adolescents aged roughly 6 to 17 years. The sequenced sample consisted of blood. In this chain, TRBV20-1 is recombined with TRBJ2-5; the D match is possibly TRBD1 or TRBD2, with 6 bases aligned in each. The TCR sequence derives from a girl aged 10-17 years with multiple sclerosis. The CDR3 amino acid sequence is: CSAQRGAQETQYF. The nucleotide sequence is TGCAGTGCCCAGAGGGGGGCCCAAGAGACCCAGTACTTC.